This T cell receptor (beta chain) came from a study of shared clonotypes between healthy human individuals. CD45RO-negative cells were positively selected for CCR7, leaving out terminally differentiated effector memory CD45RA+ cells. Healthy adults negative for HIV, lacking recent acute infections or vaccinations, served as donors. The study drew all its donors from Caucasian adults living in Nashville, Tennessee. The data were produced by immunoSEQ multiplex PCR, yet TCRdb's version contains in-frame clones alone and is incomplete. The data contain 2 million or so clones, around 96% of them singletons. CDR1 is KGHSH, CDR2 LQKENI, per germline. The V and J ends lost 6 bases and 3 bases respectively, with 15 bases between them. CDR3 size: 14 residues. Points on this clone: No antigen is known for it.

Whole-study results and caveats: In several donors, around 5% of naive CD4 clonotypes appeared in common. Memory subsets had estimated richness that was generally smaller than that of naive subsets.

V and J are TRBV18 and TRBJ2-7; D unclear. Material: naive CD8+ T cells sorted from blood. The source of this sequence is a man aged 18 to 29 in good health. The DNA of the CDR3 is TGTGCCAGCTCCCTCGCGGCGGCAGACTACGAGCAGTACTTC. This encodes CASSLAAADYEQYF. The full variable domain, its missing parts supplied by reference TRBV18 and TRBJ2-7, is NAGVMQNPRHLVRRRGQEARLRCSPMKGHSHVYWYRQLPEEGLKFMVYLQKENIIDESGMPKERFSAEFPKEGPSILRIQQVVRGDSAAYFCASSLAAADYEQYFGPGTRLTVT.